A single sample gave rise to the 10 T cell receptor beta chains below, sequenced in a study of somatic mutations in cytotoxic T cells in rheumatoid arthritis. This table comes from immunoSEQ multiplex PCR, and its TCRdb copy is limited to in-frame clones, with some not included. The sample shows 15,000 to 20,000 clones, approximately 80% of them seen only once. The sequenced sample was CD8+ T cells sorted from blood. All receptors derive from an adult with rheumatoid arthritis.

The gene calls are TRBV11-3 and TRBJ1-1; D remains ambiguous. The germline V gene has CDR1 SGHNT and CDR2 YENEEA. V lost 3 bases and J 1 base, leaving 6 bases between the germline ends. CDR3 size: 13 residues. The CDR3 here is CASSFPENTEAFF. The CDR3 DNA reads TGTGCCAGCAGCTTTCCGGAGAACACTGAAGCTTTCTTT.

The sample holds a few counts of this clone. The chain employs TRBV11-3 and TRBJ1-4, with 8 bases fitting TRBD1. V trimming: 3 bases; J trimming: 12 bases; junction bases outside the gene matches: 0. Germline V gene sequence: CDR1 SGHNT, CDR2 YENEEA. The CDR3 is 11 amino acids. In DNA form, the CDR3 reads TGTGCCAGCAGCTTGACAGGGGAACTGTTTTTT. Its translation: CASSLTGELFF.

The rearrangement links TRBV7-8 to TRBJ2-7, with 9 bases identical to TRBD2. The CDR3 spans 14 residues. Germline V CDR1 and CDR2: SGHVS, FQNEAQ. With V trimmed by 1 base and J by 5 bases, 3 bases remained unmatched. The CDR3 sequence is CASSLGRGGHEQYF. CDR3 sequence (DNA): TGTGCCAGCAGCTTAGGGCGGGGGGGACACGAGCAGTACTTC.

This chain uses TRBV10-1 with TRBJ2-2, with unresolved D. With 7 bases removed from V and 7 bases from J, the gap between germline ends came to 7 bases. Germline V CDR1 and CDR2: WNHNN, SYGVQD (reference sequence). The CDR3 covers 11 residues. CDR3 loop: CASTGGGELFF. CDR3 nucleotide sequence: TGCGCCAGCACAGGTGGCGGGGAGCTGTTTTTT.

V is TRBV4-1 and J is TRBJ2-1; tentative D call: TRBD2 (6 bases). The CDR3 is made up of 16 amino acids. Looked up from germline, CDR1 is MGHRA and CDR2 is YSYEKL. V lost 0 bases and J lost 2, with 11 bases in between. CDR3 sequence reads: CASSQEWRVAYNEQFF. The DNA of the CDR3 is TGCGCCAGCAGCCAAGAATGGAGGGTAGCCTACAATGAGCAGTTCTTC.

V usage is TRBV11-2 and J usage is TRBJ2-2, with D possibly matching TRBD2 (6 bases). Trimming stripped 1 base from V and 5 bases from J, with 17 bases between. Germline values: CDR1 SGHAT, CDR2 FQNNGV. This CDR3 region has 17 residues. DNA for the CDR3: TGTGCCAGCAGCTTAGGACTAGGCCCTTGGAGGACCGGGGAGCTGTTTTTT. It encodes CASSLGLGPWRTGELFF.

This rearrangement joins TRBV7-2 to TRBJ2-3, with 12 bases identical to TRBD2. CDR3 size: 17 residues. The V gene's germline CDR1 is SGHTA and CDR2 FQGNSA. Losses at the gene ends were 4 bases for V and 4 bases for J; bases not matched to a gene: 9. The CDR3 protein is CASSSTASGGAADTQYF. The CDR3 DNA reads TGTGCCAGCAGCTCAACCGCTAGCGGGGGGGCCGCAGATACGCAGTATTTT.

The sample holds one count of this clone. The chain couples TRBV5-1 to TRBJ2-5; D is perhaps TRBD1 (5 bases). Near its end, the DNA agrees better with TRBJ2-7, so the J call may be wrong. The CDR3 covers 14 residues. CDR1 and CDR2 (germline): SGHRS, YFSETQ. CDR3 nucleotides: TGCGCCAGCAGCTTGTTCAGGGTAGTCTTCGAGCAGTACTTC. Translated: CASSLFRVVFEQYF.

The chain couples TRBV6-6 to TRBJ1-2; D is uncertain. Germline CDR1 MNHNY, CDR2 SVGAGI (reference sequence). The V gene lost 2 bases and the J gene lost 2 bases, with 12 bases spanning the gap. This CDR3 contains 15 residues. CDR3: CASSYVVTTNYGYTF. As DNA, the CDR3 is TGTGCCAGCAGTTACGTGGTGACAACGAACTATGGCTACACCTTC.

This sequence joins TRBV19 and TRBJ1-1; tentatively, D is TRBD1 (5 bases). The CDR3 is 15 amino acids. Germline CDR1 LNHDA, CDR2 SQIVND (reference sequence). Trimming stripped 5 bases from V and 0 bases from J, with 13 bases between. CDR3 DNA: TGTGCCAGTAGTTTGACAGCCGGGCTGAACACTGAAGCTTTCTTT. Translating gives CASSLTAGLNTEAFF.